This note documents a single T cell receptor beta chain sequence. This entry belongs to a study of T cells in localized non-small cell lung cancer. Between the trimmed V and J ends, which lost 7 bases and 4 bases, there was a span of 15 bases. The germline CDR1 and CDR2 sequences are SGHAT and FQNNGV. This CDR3 has 14 residues. TCRdb's table, derived via immunoSEQ multiplex PCR, lists solely in-frame clones and lacks some. In the table there are tens of thousands of clones, 70% to 90% of which are singletons. The material sequenced was PBMCs, taken before any cancer treatment. The V call is TRBV11-2, the J call TRBJ2-3; tentatively, D is TRBD1 (6 bases). This sequence was found in a female donor with stage II lung adenocarcinoma. The CDR3 DNA sequence: TGTGCCAGCAACCACCGTGGGGGCGCAGATACGCAGTATTTT. Encoded protein: CASNHRGGADTQYF.